The 18 T cell receptor beta chains below all came from one sample that was sequenced in a study of T cell responses to AZD1222 COVID-19 vaccine. The repertoire was sequenced with immunoSEQ multiplex PCR; TCRdb's copy has only in-frame clones and lacks some. The sample includes about 140,000 clones, roughly 90% of them seen just once. The sample in question was peripheral blood, obtained 28 days after the second AZD1222 dose. The receptors were gathered from an adult who received the AZD1222 COVID-19 vaccine.

This rearrangement joins TRBV15 to TRBJ2-2; D is uncertain. The CDR3 runs 18 residues. Germline V gives CDR1 LNHNV, CDR2 YYDKDF (reference sequence). V was clipped by 5 bases and J by 6 bases, with 25 bases between them. The CDR3 is CATSEVSVRLVEAGELFF. Here the CDR3 DNA reads TGTGCCACCAGCGAGGTGTCCGTGCGGTTGGTTGAGGCCGGGGAGCTGTTTTTT.

This chain connects TRBV15 to TRBJ2-7; no definite D call. The CDR3 covers 14 residues. Trimming took 0 bases from V and 3 from J, leaving 9 bases between them. The germline gives CDR1 LNHNV, CDR2 YYDKDF (reference sequence). In DNA, the CDR3 is TGTGCCACCAGCAGAGATCTGCGGAACTACGAGCAGTACTTC. This encodes CATSRDLRNYEQYF.

The rearrangement uses TRBV4-1 and TRBJ2-1, with no clear D. From germline, CDR1 is MGHRA and CDR2 YSYEKL. V was clipped by 0 bases and J by 5 bases, with 11 bases between them. The CDR3 spans 15 residues. CDR3 nucleotides: TGCGCCAGCAGCCAAGATGGGGATATCCACAATGAGCAGTTCTTC. Its protein is CASSQDGDIHNEQFF.

CDR3 protein: CASSWGGPTGANVLTF. CDR3 DNA: TGTGCCAGCAGTTGGGGGGGCCCGACTGGGGCCAACGTCCTGACTTTC. The V and J genes are TRBV5-4 and TRBJ2-6; tentative D call: TRBD2 (7 bases). The CDR3 covers 16 residues. The V gene's germline CDR1 is SGHNT and CDR2 YYREEE (reference sequence). V was shortened by 5 bases and J by 2 bases, with 14 bases between the two germline ends.

This chain links TRBV6-1 with TRBJ1-1; D is unclear. This CDR3 has 13 residues. Per the germline V gene, CDR1 is MNHNS and CDR2 is SASEGT. Trimming pared 4 bases from V and 4 bases from J, leaving 10 bases between. CDR3 nucleotides: TGTGCCAGCAGTGCCGTGGAAACCACTGAAGCTTTCTTT. Its translation: CASSAVETTEAFF.

This chain connects TRBV5-1 to TRBJ1-1; 9 bases are shared with TRBD1. J gave up 2 bases and V 3 bases, and 8 bases lay outside the gene matches. The CDR3 is 16 amino acids. Germline CDR1 and CDR2: SGHRS and YFSETQ. This chain's CDR3 is CASSSVGTGLNTEAFF. CDR3 DNA: TGCGCCAGCAGCTCGGTAGGGACAGGGCTTAACACTGAAGCTTTCTTT.

V usage is TRBV4-1 and J usage is TRBJ2-2; tentative D call: TRBD1 (5 bases). Germline lookup yields CDR1 MGHRA and CDR2 YSYEKL. This CDR3 region has 15 residues. V lost 2 bases to trimming and J lost 0 bases, with 7 bases between them. As DNA, the CDR3 is TGCGCCAGCAGCCAACAGGGCGCGAACACCGGGGAGCTGTTTTTT. Protein product: CASSQQGANTGELFF.

The chain is built from TRBV2 and TRBJ1-6; D not certain. The CDR3 is made up of 13 amino acids. Germline CDR1 reads SNHLY; CDR2 reads FYNNEI. The V gene lost 6 bases and the J gene lost 6 bases, with 9 bases spanning the gap. The CDR3: CASSPTPNSPLHF. The CDR3 bases are TGTGCCAGCAGCCCGACTCCTAATTCACCCCTCCACTTT.

The rearrangement joins TRBV18 to TRBJ2-5, with 10 bases aligning to TRBD1. The germline CDR1 and CDR2 sequences are KGHSH and LQKENI. The ends lost 6 bases at V and 5 bases at J; junction bases unmatched: 6. There are 14 residues in the CDR3. The CDR3 spells CASSRQGAGETQYF. CDR3 nucleotide sequence: TGTGCCAGCTCTCGACAGGGGGCCGGGGAGACCCAGTACTTC.

The chain joins TRBV27 to TRBJ2-7; 8 bases line up with TRBD1. CDR1 and CDR2 (germline): MNHEY, SMNVEV (reference sequence). J was trimmed by 6 bases and V by 7 bases; bases with no gene match: 11. The CDR3 totals 14 residues. The CDR3 protein is CASNRPGQGREQYF. The DNA for the CDR3 is TGTGCCAGCAACCGTCCAGGACAGGGACGCGAGCAGTACTTC.

The chain has TRBV10-2 and TRBJ2-7; D may be TRBD1 or TRBD2 (6 bases each). The germline gives CDR1 WSHSY, CDR2 SAAADI. The V gene lost 0 bases and the J gene lost 0 bases, with 12 bases spanning the gap. The CDR3 is made up of 16 amino acids. CDR3 nucleotide sequence: TGCGCCAGCAGTGAGTCGACGGGGGCGAGCTCCTACGAGCAGTACTTC. It yields the protein CASSESTGASSYEQYF.

This clone was detected once. The chain uses TRBV6-6 and TRBJ2-5; 7 nucleotides match TRBD2. Germline CDR1 is MNHNY and CDR2 is SVGAGI (reference sequence). V shed 5 bases and J 1 base; nucleotides not matched to a gene: 10. The CDR3 spans 16 residues. CDR3 sequence (DNA): TGTGCCAGCAGTCCCTACCCCGCGGGGGTCCAAGAGACCCAGTACTTC. It specifies CASSPYPAGVQETQYF.

The CDR3, as DNA: TGTGCCAGCAGCCCCGGGACACCGATCACCGGGGAGCTGTTTTTT. Protein: CASSPGTPITGELFF. The gene calls are TRBV7-2 and TRBJ2-2; D might be TRBD1 (6 bases). Per the germline V gene, CDR1 is SGHTA and CDR2 is FQGNSA. The V gene lost 5 bases and the J gene lost 4 bases, with 14 bases spanning the gap. The CDR3 is made up of 15 amino acids.

This clone was picked up one time. The chain is built from TRBV4-3 and TRBJ1-1; 7 bases line up with TRBD1. Germline lookup yields CDR1 LGHNA and CDR2 YSLEER. V trimming: 3 bases; J trimming: 4 bases; junction bases outside the gene matches: 11. The CDR3 runs to 16 residues. In nucleotides, the CDR3 is TGCGCCAGCAGCCAGAAGACAGGGCTCGAGGGCACTGAAGCTTTCTTT. Protein product: CASSQKTGLEGTEAFF.

This chain links TRBV5-1 with TRBJ2-3; TRBD1 aligns across 7 bases. V lost 2 bases and J lost 0; bases outside the gene matches: 3. The CDR3 covers 15 residues. Germline V lookup: CDR1 SGHRS, CDR2 YFSETQ. The CDR3 nucleotides read TGCGCCAGCAGCTTTGAGGGGGCTAGCACAGATACGCAGTATTTT. It yields the protein CASSFEGASTDTQYF.

CDR3 DNA: TGTGCCAGTAGAACGACAGGGGGAAGTGGGCAGCCCCAGCATTTT. Its translation: CASRTTGGSGQPQHF. The chain employs TRBV19 and TRBJ1-5, with 9 bases matching TRBD1. CDR1 LNHDA and CDR2 SQIVND come from the germline V gene (reference sequence). Losses at the gene ends were 6 bases for V and 7 bases for J; bases not matched to a gene: 10. This CDR3 contains 15 residues.

This chain uses TRBV11-3 with TRBJ2-2; D unclear. The V gene's germline CDR1 is SGHNT and CDR2 YENEEA. The length of the CDR3 is 14 residues. Trimming left V 3 bases short and J 5 bases short, with 10 bases between. In DNA, the CDR3 is TGTGCCAGCAGCTTTCGGGTAGGGACCGGGGAGCTGTTTTTT. Encoded protein: CASSFRVGTGELFF.

This sequence joins TRBV6-2 or TRBV6-3 and TRBJ2-7, with TRBD2 as a possible D gene (5 bases). This CDR3 is 13 amino acids long. Germline CDR1 is MNHEY and CDR2 is SVGEGT. V was cut by 3 bases and J by 3 bases, with 9 bases left in between. CDR3 nucleotides: TGTGCCAGCAGTTATTTTGAGGGCTACGAGCAGTACTTC. Translating it yields CASSYFEGYEQYF.